A single sample is the source of the 5 T cell receptor beta chains below, sequenced in a study of CD8 T cells in Susac syndrome. Reverse transcription used about 0.5 to 1 ug RNA and random hexamers. TCRdb reanalysed the immunoSEQ multiplex PCR reads using MiXCR and keeps one entry per CDR3 protein. Of some 170,000 distinct CDR3 sequences in the sample, just under 95% were seen once. The sample consisted of CD4+ T cells from PBMCs. All receptors come from a human donor in good health.

The V call is TRBV6-1, the J call TRBJ2-7; no reliable D call. The CDR3 sequence is 14 residues long. CDR1 is MNHNS, CDR2 SASEGT, per germline. The V end lost 2 bases, the J end lost 3 bases, and 11 bases lay between the germline ends. CDR3 sequence: CASSERQALYEQYF. DNA of the CDR3: TGTGCCAGCAGTGAACGCCAGGCCCTCTACGAGCAGTACTTC.

This sequence joins TRBV28 and TRBJ2-7; 7 bases are a match to TRBD2. The CDR3 is 12 residues long. CDR1 is MDHEN, CDR2 SYDVKM, per germline. V gave up 6 bases and J gave up 6 bases; unmatched junction bases: 5. The CDR3 is CASSLAGGEQYF. Written as DNA, the CDR3 is TGTGCCAGCAGCTTAGCGGGTGGCGAGCAGTACTTC.

J is TRBJ2-4 and V is TRBV7-2, with D possibly TRBD2 on 7 matching bases. CDR1 is SGHTA and CDR2 is FQGNSA in the germline V gene. CDR3 size: 17 residues. The germline V and J ends were trimmed by 3 bases and 1 base, with 16 bases remaining between them. The CDR3 spells CASSFAWGREAKNIQYF. For the CDR3, the DNA is TGTGCCAGCAGCTTTGCGTGGGGGCGGGAGGCCAAAAACATTCAGTACTTC.

V gene TRBV4-2 combines with J gene TRBJ2-7, with TRBD1 identical over 10 bases. The CDR3 sequence is 17 residues long. V was clipped by 3 bases and J by 3 bases; unmatched bases: 11. Per germline, CDR1 LGHNA and CDR2 YNFKEQ. The CDR3 loop reads CASSHIFRGQGIYEQYF. In DNA form, the CDR3 reads TGTGCCAGCAGCCACATATTCCGGGGACAGGGGATCTACGAGCAGTACTTC.

The chain recombines TRBV4-2 with TRBJ1-2; TRBD1 might be the D (6 bases). The CDR3 is made up of 12 amino acids. The germline V gene has CDR1 LGHNA and CDR2 YNFKEQ. With 8 bases removed from V and 4 bases from J, the gap between germline ends came to 11 bases. The CDR3 DNA follows: TGTGCCAGCTCCAGCAGGGGCTATGGCTACACCTTC. Encoded protein: CASSSRGYGYTF.